This T cell receptor beta chain was sequenced in a study of metastatic and nonmetastatic thyroid tumors (dated by TCRdb to the early 2020s). About the investigation overall: The researchers compared repertoires between peripheral blood samples and tumor or nodule tissue samples from patients with malignant or benign thyroid disease. Study-wide conclusions, independent of this receptor: In both blood and tumor samples, TCR beta diversity was reported to be significantly higher in malignant tumors than in benign nodules.

Library preparation was by PCR. Sequencing was performed on an Illumina HiSeq 4000. High-throughput sequencing was used to profile the TCR beta-chain CDR3 region of every patient. Per the authors' processing: CDR3 differences across clinicopathological groups were used to build a classifier for discriminating distant-metastatic papillary thyroid cancer patients. The Shannon index was used to measure repertoire diversity, and the Morisita-Horn index was used to measure how similar tumor and blood repertoires were. TCRdb reprocessing: public reads trimmed at Q25 with fastp, clones called with MiXCR, in-frame beta chains kept. The V and J calls here are based on TCRdb, not the publication. This sample comprises more than 30,000 clones, about 21% of them detected only once. Under 25% of the sample is held by the ten biggest clonotypes. No treatment had been received by any patient before thyroid surgery. Using T-cell receptor beta sequencing, the study looked back at clinical samples from patients collected from about 2011 to 2018.

The CDR3 has 14 amino acids, counting the end cysteine and phenylalanine. Kept here is only the CDR3 DNA, which spans 42 bases and is read in frame from base 1. The germline V gene sets CDR1 to KGHSH and CDR2 to LQKENI. The V end loses 4 bases and the J end loses 4 bases, and a stretch of 8 bases separates them. This clone was counted many times. It lacks a known antigen. Per-nucleotide qualities are absent, and no much larger clonotype sits a single base away. The receptor's source is a female donor with papillary thyroid cancer or a benign thyroid nodule (not recorded which). Some clones in this sample may be carry-over from other donors' samples. This chain joins TRBV18 to TRBJ1-6, with the D gene not confidently named. Sequenced input: blood. The DNA sequence is as follows: TGTGCCAGCTCACTTTCCGGGTATAATTCACCCCTCCACTTT. Translated, this is CASSLSGYNSPLHF.